Sequencing of this T cell receptor beta chain was carried out in a study of cytomegalovirus exposure and HLA in healthy donors (dated by TCRdb to the late 2010s). Describing the broader study: An earlier analysis of roughly 610 of the donors reported approximately 300 Gb of sequence data and some 110 million unique TCR beta sequences obtained from some 170 million T cells. Class I and class II HLA loci were covered by the typing at four-digit resolution. In addition to the first cohort of 500 to 850 subjects, a separate validation cohort of under 150 different subjects was used. To decide whether each TCR beta V gene segment behaved as functional or pseudogenic, an earlier analysis of fewer than 750 of the donors relied on high-throughput TCR beta sequencing. The study profiled the T cell repertoires of hundreds of subjects by immunosequencing and related them to cytomegalovirus serostatus. All discovery cohort repertoires had been generated using a single sequencing platform. In a later analysis, previously published TCR beta repertoires from more than 500 donors were re-analyzed and high-resolution HLA genotyping was added so that TCR occurrence patterns could be studied. Genome-wide SNP genotypes for about 60% of the roughly 670 donors were used in a later genetic analysis, which treated that subset as a discovery cohort. Rather than drawing on any new phenotypic data, the later analysis identified candidate immune exposures from TCR beta sequences and the way those sequences occurred across donors. Donor age, sex, ethnicity and CMV serostatus were compiled together with the repertoire data. About 280 gigabases of sequencing data and 70 million to 100 million unique TCR sequences were included in an early release covering about 700 HLA-typed donors. Among roughly 400 genotyped donors of the cohort, an average of around 240,000 unique TCR beta nucleotide sequences were sequenced per donor, about a sixth of them non-productive. The study aimed to test whether signatures of past pathogen exposure could be identified by cataloging public T cell receptors. About five DR-DQ haplotypes were treated as single units for association and clustering because of strong linkage in the cohort. The study combined high-throughput TCR immunosequencing, statistical association of individual TCRs with disease status, and machine learning to predict cytomegalovirus infection status. Among the roughly 400 genotyped donors, roughly 80% belonged to the genetic ancestry cluster associated with self-reported Caucasian donors. The number of typed donors differed by locus: about 620-640 for A, B, C, DRB1 and DQB1; 500 to 550 for DQA1; approximately 600 for DPA1; and 400 to 480 for DPB1. Points the paper makes about the study in general: A later analysis found that TCR association rates varied across HLA loci, with DRB1 alleles showing the most associated TCRs and HLA-C alleles the fewest. An earlier analysis of approximately 530 of the donors showed that most TCR beta V segments appeared in productive rearrangements either about 87% or about 30% of the time, which broadly matched IMGT annotations. Linkage disequilibrium might explain the correlated functional status among segregating V segments, but an unknown experimental factor could not be ruled out. The classifier was reported to diagnose cytomegalovirus status with high specificity and sensitivity in both the original and validation cohorts. According to the authors, the approach could potentially be generalized to other disease states and immunological phenotypes. A later genetic analysis reported fewer N-insertions in productive TCRs among donors in an Asian-associated ancestry cluster than the approximately 700-donor mean. The 87-base-pair reads could not distinguish some IMGT-functional V segments, including TRBV6-2 and TRBV6-3, so those segments were excluded. Because counts were too low, 15 or so rarely observed V segments, including chromosome 9 orphons, were excluded from the earlier analysis of fewer than 650 of the donors. Presence/absence analyses assumed roughly uniform sequencing depth across donors, an assumption that may not hold. Only TCR beta chains were sequenced in this cohort, and the absence of alpha or paired-chain data limited detectable features. The sequencing pipeline was judged likely to have produced a cluster of highly shared sequence variants as a technical artifact. Across donors, most TCR sequences were observed very rarely, whereas some public TCRs were present in many individuals. A total of 150 or so TCR beta chains were listed by the study as associated with cytomegalovirus. A further reported finding was that TCR beta sequences accurately predicted the HLA-A and HLA-B alleles for most subjects in the first cohort. V-gene and J-gene trimming of TCR beta chains was associated with a missense DCLRE1C variant in a later genetic analysis, and the association was replicated in an independent cohort. Compared with equally common non-associated chains, HLA-associated TCR beta chains in a later analysis were more clonally expanded and had lower generation probabilities. According to a later analysis, most CMV-associated TCR beta chains appeared to be HLA-restricted, and the HLA associations seemed to be driven largely by CMV exposure. Because some donors lacked HLA typing at each locus, the association tests relied only on the typed subset. A later analysis reported that several top co-occurrence clusters appeared linked to parvovirus B19, influenza, CMV and Epstein-Barr virus. CMV serostatus was the only immune exposure information available for the cohort. Assigning TCR associations to individual alleles was difficult when HLA alleles, especially DR and DQ, strongly co-occurred. A later analysis associated roughly 17,000 TCR beta sequences with specific HLA alleles at a false discovery rate of 0.05. A few of the identified cytomegalovirus-associated TCR beta chains were confirmed in vitro to be specific for cytomegalovirus antigens.

The cohort consisted of 600 to 750 healthy bone marrow donors. At the time of sampling, all cohort members were nominally healthy, though unrecorded immune exposures were likely present. The donor tested CMV seropositive and was one of the 289 seropositive cohort members. Each donor provided a peripheral blood sample, and peripheral blood mononuclear cells were used for TCR beta sequencing. The Qiagen DNeasy Blood Extraction Kit was used to extract genomic DNA from the blood cell samples. Trimming leaves V shorter by 0 bases and J shorter by 2 bases, with the junction holding 5 bases beyond the gene matches. For CDR1 and CDR2, the germline V gene (reference sequence) lists WNHNN and SYGVQD. From cysteine to phenylalanine, the CDR3 is 16 amino acids long. Kept here is only the CDR3 DNA, which spans 48 bases and is read in frame from base 1. The library was obtained by the immunoSEQ multiplex PCR assay. A mixture of 60 forward primers for TCR Vbeta segments and 13 reverse primers for TCR Jbeta segments was used in the multiplex PCR. The CDR3 region of rearranged TCR beta genes was amplified from genomic DNA with a multiplex PCR assay. On the Illumina HiSeq System, the amplified TCR beta libraries were sequenced as 87-base-pair reads. In the authors' own workflow: A later analysis tallied tens of millions of unique TCR beta chains across the 666 repertoires, and some 10 million of those chains were shared by two or more donors. To remove PCR and sequencing errors, raw reads were error-corrected and collapsed into unique sequences using a nearest-neighbor algorithm that merged closely related sequences. To assign V, D and J gene segments, CDR3 sequences were aligned to IMGT reference sequences. Each retained sequence needed at least a six-nucleotide match to both a V gene segment and a J gene segment. A rearrangement counted as productive if the CDR3 had no stop codons and remained in frame with V and J, and every other rearrangement counted as non-productive. Following IMGT convention, CDR3 was defined as the stretch from the second conserved V-encoded cysteine up to the conserved J-encoded phenylalanine. The earlier analysis of some 600 of the donors excluded sequences that lacked an unambiguous match to a single V gene segment. In an earlier analysis of approximately 500 of the donors, a V segment was called functional when productive rearrangements were above 56.7%, and segregating when the standard deviation between donors exceeded 5%. A statistical classification framework was built to diagnose cytomegalovirus status from the catalog of TCR beta chain sequences. A later analysis assigned V and J genes by comparing TCR nucleotide sequences with IMGT/GENE-DB human TR gene sequences. Using the TCRdist pipeline, a later analysis assigned CDR3 sequences along with most-parsimonious VDJ recombination scenarios. A later analysis defined each TCR beta chain by its CDR3 amino acid sequence plus V-gene family, and excluded reads lacking a unique V-gene family. To address suspected cross-contamination and a sequencing artifact, a later analysis removed roughly 640 highly shared, low-generation-probability nucleotide sequences. For each public chain, a later analysis derived a clonal expansion index from normalized ranks of inferred template counts within each repertoire. Generation probabilities in a later analysis came from a VDJ recombination model fitted to out-of-frame rearrangements, and those results were checked against IGoR. A later analysis scored TCR-TCR, TCR-HLA and TCR-CMV co-occurrence with hypergeometric tests, applying a repertoire-size bias correction to TCR pairs. False discovery rates were estimated in a later analysis by permuting HLA or CMV assignments 20 times. In a later analysis, co-occurring TCRs were grouped with DBSCAN, and TCRdist sequence similarity was added when clustering was performed within HLA-allele-positive subsets. For co-occurrence clustering, repertoires with fewer than 30,000 or more than 120,000 public chains were excluded, along with four or five repertoires with anomalous nucleotide sharing. Imported from immuneACCESS, the table was reduced by TCRdb to in-frame sequences with V and J called. These copies leave out some clones; in studies compared against another copy, an unresolved V gene accounts for under half, and the cause of the remainder is not known. The V and J calls and clone size are taken from that table; D and trimming were inferred from the DNA. The sample yields 75,000 to 90,000 clones; 85% were counted once. The ten largest clonotypes hold about 7.2% of the sample.

This clone has just one count. Its antigen has not been determined. One base away there is no much larger clone; base qualities are not given. The sample comprised PBMCs. This receptor was taken from a man aged 35 to 55 in good health and CMV-seropositive. The receptor chain draws on TRBV10-1 and TRBJ2-7, and 9 junction bases match TRBD1. The sequenced DNA is TGCGCCAGCAGTGAGTCAGAGGGACAGGGCCCCTACGAGCAGTACTTC. It translates as CASSESEGQGPYEQYF.